This T cell receptor beta chain came from a study of early T cells in non-severe SARS-CoV-2 infection. Study context: Sequencing targeted bulk RNA from unsorted whole blood, leaving chains unpaired. Study-wide results and limits: The VDJdb matching leaned toward anti-spike CD8 responses and overlooked private and CD4 specificities.

Of note for this clonotype: The antigen remains unidentified.

Each single cDNA molecule received a unique molecular identifier. A single record per CDR3 protein comes from TCRdb applying MiXCR to the 5' RACE reads. The sample consists of about 77,000 distinct CDR3 sequences, approximately 16% of them appearing once. CDR1 and CDR2 from the germline V gene are SNHLY and FYNNEI. The CDR3 contains 14 residues. Trimming left V 4 bases short and J 7 bases short, with 17 bases between. The rearrangement links TRBV2 to TRBJ2-7, with D perhaps matching TRBD1 (6 bases). Input material: whole blood. This clonotype was sampled from an adult who was a healthcare worker with PCR-confirmed SARS-CoV-2 infection or an uninfected control (not recorded which). The CDR3 spells CASSVRQARPEQYF. The DNA for the CDR3 is TGTGCCAGCAGTGTTCGACAGGCCCGCCCGGAGCAGTACTTC.